The 7 T cell receptor beta chains given below trace back to one sample, sequenced in a study of CD8 T cells in ankylosing spondylitis (dated by TCRdb to 2015 to 2018). Libraries were prepared through 5' RACE. Instrument on record: Illumina HiSeq 2500. In TCRdb, the public reads were trimmed at Q25 with fastp and aligned with MiXCR, with productive beta chains retained. Each CDR3 protein gets just one entry, which takes the most common genes and DNA from the rows behind it. For this sample there are some 200,000 distinct CDR3 sequences; 13% appear just once. Jointly, the top ten make up 16% of the sample. The sample taken for sequencing was blood, either unsorted or a sorted T cell fraction (not recorded which). These TCRs come from a male donor with ankylosing spondylitis or in good health (not recorded which).

The V gene is TRBV21-1, the J gene TRBJ2-3; the DNA was not compared with TRBD2, the D call given in the table. TRBV21-1 has pseudogene status. This CDR3 is 16 amino acids long. As DNA, the CDR3 is TGTGCCAGCAGCGGCCTGACTAGCGGGATAGGAGATACGCAGTATTTT. Its translation: CASSGLTSGIGDTQYF.

This clonotype occurred a few times. The chain couples TRBV27 to TRBJ1-2, with 9 bases identical to TRBD1. In germline, CDR1 is MNHEY, CDR2 SMNVEV (reference sequence). The CDR3 is 13 amino acids. V shed 6 bases and J 7 bases; nucleotides not matched to a gene: 6. The CDR3 loop reads CASRGQGSSGYTF. In DNA, the CDR3 is TGTGCCAGCAGGGGACAGGGATCTAGTGGCTACACCTTC.

In this sample, this clonotype turned up a few times. The chain has TRBV2 and TRBJ2-3; no clear D gene. CDR1 and CDR2 from the germline V gene are SNHLY and FYNNEI. CDR3 length equals 14 residues. Deletions cut 6 bases from V and 2 bases from J, with 12 bases between. The CDR3: CASSQILFTDTQYF. The CDR3 nucleotides are TGTGCCAGCAGCCAAATCTTGTTCACAGATACGCAGTATTTT.

This chain links TRBV5-1 with TRBJ2-3, with a weak D call TRBD2 (6 bases). V was trimmed by 3 bases and J by 5 bases, leaving 13 bases between them. Looked up from germline, CDR1 is SGHRS and CDR2 is YFSETQ. CDR3 length: 14 amino acids. The CDR3 DNA follows: TGCGCCAGCAGCTCCAACTCGGGAGTAGATACGCAGTATTTT. As protein: CASSSNSGVDTQYF.

The V gene is TRBV12-3 or TRBV12-4, the J gene TRBJ2-3; no clear D gene. The CDR3 contains 11 residues. V lost 0 bases and J lost 8, with 3 bases in between. The CDR3 here is CASSLATTQYF. The CDR3 DNA is TGTGCCAGCAGTTTAGCGACTACGCAGTATTTT.

This clonotype has only a few counts. CDR3 bases: TGTGCCACCAGCAGAGATAGGTTAACAGGGTATGCCGGGGAGCTGTTTTTT. This codes for CATSRDRLTGYAGELFF. The gene calls are TRBV15 and TRBJ2-2; possible D gene TRBD1, 6 bases. CDR1 and CDR2 from the germline V gene are LNHNV and YYDKDF (reference sequence). Trimming cost V 0 bases and J 6 bases, with 17 bases left between them. This CDR3 spans 17 amino acids.

This clonotype appeared many times. The V gene is TRBV11-2, the J gene TRBJ2-1; D is possibly TRBD2 (6 bases). CDR1 SGHAT and CDR2 FQNNGV come from the germline V gene. CDR3 length equals 15 residues. V lost 5 bases and J 2 bases, leaving 13 bases between the germline ends. The CDR3 DNA reads as TGTGCCAGCAGCCCCTCCCGACTAGCCTACAATGAGCAGTTCTTC. Translating it yields CASSPSRLAYNEQFF.